These T cell receptor beta chains were read from a single sample in a study of cytomegalovirus exposure and HLA in healthy donors. Measured with immunoSEQ multiplex PCR; TCRdb has only the in-frame clones, and not every one. The table records some 180,000 clones, approximately 80% of them present only once. The sample was PBMCs. The receptors were gathered from a female donor in good health and CMV-seronegative. Both conserved end residues are part of each CDR3. D genes are given only for firm matches. Not every row has a clone size; where given, it reads once, few, many or a size class.

TGTGCCAGCAGGGGCGGGGCGACCCTTTTGGGTGGCTACACCTTC,CASRGGATLLGGYTF,NA,TRBJ1-2,15,TRBV2,NA
TGCAGCGTTGGGCTGAACACTGAAGCTTTCTTT,CSVGLNTEAFF,NA,TRBJ1-1,11,TRBV29-1,NA
TGTGCCACTAGTATAGCGGATACGCAGTATTTT,CATSIADTQYF,NA,TRBJ2-3,11,TRBV19,NA
TGCGCCAGCAGCCAAGATGGGGCAGGGGGCTTCTATGGCTACACCTTC,CASSQDGAGGFYGYTF,once,TRBJ1-2,16,TRBV4-1,TRBD1
TGTGCCAGCACCCTCAGGGAGGGAAACTATGGCTACACCTTC,CASTLREGNYGYTF,few,TRBJ1-2,14,TRBV28,NA
TGTGCCAGCAGCACCCAGACAGGGAGCTACAATGAGCAGTTCTTC,CASSTQTGSYNEQFF,NA,TRBJ2-1,15,TRBV9,TRBD1
TGTGCCAGCGGTCGCCCCCTACTAGCGGGCCAAGAGACCCAGTACTTC,CASGRPLLAGQETQYF,NA,TRBJ2-5,16,TRBV27,TRBD2
TGCAGCGCGACAGGACCCCAAGAGACCCAGTACTTC,CSATGPQETQYF,NA,TRBJ2-5,12,TRBV29-1,NA
TGTGCCAGCATGGGTAGCGGGGCGGGGTACAATGAGCAGTTCTTC,CASMGSGAGYNEQFF,NA,TRBJ2-1,15,TRBV6-1,TRBD2
TGTGCCAGCAGTTTACTCCTACCCGGCGGGAGGGACGAGCAGTACTTC,CASSLLLPGGRDEQYF,NA,TRBJ2-7,16,TRBV28,TRBD2
TGTGCCATCGGCGACAGAAATTCACCCCTCCACTTT,CAIGDRNSPLHF,few,TRBJ1-6,12,TRBV10-3,NA
TGTGCCAGCTCACCGGGACAGTCAAATGAGCAGTTCTTC,CASSPGQSNEQFF,few,TRBJ2-1,13,TRBV18,TRBD1
TGTGCCAGCAGCCCAGACCCGCGGGGGACGTCGAATGAGCAGTTCTTC,CASSPDPRGTSNEQFF,few,TRBJ2-1,16,TRBV9,TRBD2
TGTGCCAGCAGCCCAAACAGGGCAACTAATGAAAAACTGTTTTTT,CASSPNRATNEKLFF,NA,TRBJ1-4,15,TRBV2,NA
TGTGCCAGCAGCCCATGGCGGGCATCCTACGAGCAGTACTTC,CASSPWRASYEQYF,once,TRBJ2-7,14,TRBV9,NA
TGTGCCAGCAGTCCCACTGGGCAGACCGGCACAGATACGCAGTATTTT,CASSPTGQTGTDTQYF,few,TRBJ2-3,16,TRBV11-3,NA
TGTGCCAGCAGTGAGCAGGGTCTCTCCTACGAGCAGTACTTC,CASSEQGLSYEQYF,NA,TRBJ2-7,14,TRBV6-1,NA
TGTGCCAGCAGCCCTAGCGGGAAGGGGAGGGAGACCCAGTACTTC,CASSPSGKGRETQYF,NA,TRBJ2-5,15,TRBV28,TRBD2
TGTGCCAGCAGTTACTCCGGGAAAACTAATGAAAAACTGTTTTTT,CASSYSGKTNEKLFF,NA,TRBJ1-4,15,TRBV6-5,NA
TGTGCCAGCAGTGAACCTACAGATACGCAGTATTTT,CASSEPTDTQYF,NA,TRBJ2-3,12,TRBV2,NA
TGTGCCAGCAGCTTAGACAGGGGGGGAGAGACCCAGTACTTC,CASSLDRGGETQYF,NA,TRBJ2-5,14,TRBV7-9,NA
TGTGCCTGGAGTGTACTAGCCAGATCAAGCTACACCTTC,CAWSVLARSSYTF,few,TRBJ1-2,13,TRBV30,NA
TGCGCCAGCAGCCCTCGGACGCGGGGCGGGGGTGAAAAACTGTTTTTT,CASSPRTRGGGEKLFF,NA,TRBJ1-4,16,TRBV4-3,NA
TGTGCCAGCAGCTTGATTGCACTAGCGGGAGGCTCCTACAATGAGCAGTTCTTC,CASSLIALAGGSYNEQFF,NA,TRBJ2-1,18,TRBV5-4,TRBD2
TGTGCCAGTGGCCGCGGGCAGGGGGTTGCCGGGGAGCTGTTTTTT,CASGRGQGVAGELFF,once,TRBJ2-2,15,TRBV19,TRBD1
TGTGCCAGCAGCTTAGCGCGTGGCACTGAAGCTTTCTTT,CASSLARGTEAFF,few,TRBJ1-1,13,TRBV7-9,NA
TGTGCCTGGAGTGTAGGGGCAGTTAGAAACACCATATATTTT,CAWSVGAVRNTIYF,NA,TRBJ1-3,14,TRBV30,NA
TGTGCCAGCAGTGAAGTAGAACAGGCTTATAATGAAAAACTGTTTTTT,CASSEVEQAYNEKLFF,NA,TRBJ1-4,16,TRBV6-1,NA
TGTGCCAGCAGCTTACGGGATGTTAGCGGTTCCTACAATGAGCAGTTCTTC,CASSLRDVSGSYNEQFF,NA,TRBJ2-1,17,TRBV11-1,NA
TGTGCCAGCAGTCCCATTAAAGCGGGGATCGTAAATGAGCAGTTCTTC,CASSPIKAGIVNEQFF,NA,TRBJ2-1,16,TRBV9,TRBD2
TGTGCCAGCAGCTTAGTGACTAGCGGGAGATCTTACGAGCAGTACTTC,CASSLVTSGRSYEQYF,once,TRBJ2-7,16,TRBV7-6,TRBD2
TGTGCCAGCAGCTTAGATTGGGCGCAGGCTGAAGCTTTCTTT,CASSLDWAQAEAFF,NA,TRBJ1-1,14,TRBV11-2,NA
TGTGCCAGCAGTCAGCGGGACACTCTGCGTTCACCCCTCCACTTT,CASSQRDTLRSPLHF,NA,TRBJ1-6,15,TRBV6-5,NA
TGTGCCAGCAGCCAAGATCTGAGGCAGAACAATCAGCCCCAGCATTTT,CASSQDLRQNNQPQHF,NA,TRBJ1-5,16,TRBV4-2,NA
TGTGCCAGCAGCCAAGACAGTAATTATGAAAAACTGTTTTTT,CASSQDSNYEKLFF,few,TRBJ1-4,14,TRBV4-2,NA
TGTGCCAGCAGCTTGTCGGCTGACAGAGGAACGGGTGGCTACACCTTC,CASSLSADRGTGGYTF,NA,TRBJ1-2,16,TRBV5-6,NA
TGTGCCAGCAGTAAAGGACTAGCGGGGACCCTTTACGAGCAGTACTTC,CASSKGLAGTLYEQYF,NA,TRBJ2-7,16,TRBV6-1,TRBD2
TGCGCCAGCACCCGGGCTAGCGGGGGGGTAACGGGCACAGATACGCAGTATTTT,CASTRASGGVTGTDTQYF,NA,TRBJ2-3,18,TRBV5-1,TRBD2
TGTGCCAGCAGTCTCCTCGCAGACAGTTACCAAGAGACCCAGTACTTC,CASSLLADSYQETQYF,NA,TRBJ2-5,16,TRBV27,NA
TGTGCCAGCAGTTTCAGGACAGCTGAAGCTTTCTTT,CASSFRTAEAFF,NA,TRBJ1-1,12,TRBV7-9,NA
TGTGCCAGCAGCTTGGGTGGGGCCTTGGGTGCGCAGTATTTT,CASSLGGALGAQYF,few,TRBJ2-3,14,TRBV5-6,NA
TGTGCCAGCAGCTCTCGACAGGGTGGCACTGAAGCTTTCTTT,CASSSRQGGTEAFF,NA,TRBJ1-1,14,TRBV7-9,TRBD1
TGTGCCTGGAACCCACAGGGGCGGGACACCAATGAGCAGTTCTTC,CAWNPQGRDTNEQFF,once,TRBJ2-1,15,TRBV30,NA
TGTGCCAGCAGCAATAAGGCCAGCGCGAGCGGGCCCCAGACGGATACGCAGTATTTT,CASSNKASASGPQTDTQYF,NA,TRBJ2-3,19,TRBV21-1,NA
TGTGCCAGCAGCCCTATATCCGGCAGCGCGACCGGGGAGCTGTTTTTT,CASSPISGSATGELFF,once,TRBJ2-2,16,TRBV5-4,NA
TGTGCCAGCGACAGCTCTGGGGCCAACGTCCTGACTTTC,CASDSSGANVLTF,NA,TRBJ2-6,13,TRBV19,NA
TGTGCCAGCAGTTTGTGGCCTAGCGGGCCGACCAATGAGCAGTTCTTC,CASSLWPSGPTNEQFF,NA,TRBJ2-1,16,TRBV28,TRBD2
TGCGCCAGCAGCTTTGCGGGAGGGACCTACGAGCAGTACTTC,CASSFAGGTYEQYF,NA,TRBJ2-7,14,TRBV5-1,TRBD2
TGCGCCAGCACAGCGGGGGAGAGGGAGACCCAGTACTTC,CASTAGERETQYF,NA,TRBJ2-5,13,TRBV5-1,TRBD2
TGTGCCACCAGCAGAGCCGGGACAGGGACTGAAGCTTTCTTT,CATSRAGTGTEAFF,NA,TRBJ1-1,14,TRBV15,TRBD1
TGTGCCAGCAGTGAATATGGGCAGCTCACCTACGAGCAGTACTTC,CASSEYGQLTYEQYF,few,TRBJ2-7,15,TRBV6-1,NA
TGTGCCAGCAGCGCTAGCGGGAGAGGACCTCTCGACAATGAGCAGTTCTTC,CASSASGRGPLDNEQFF,NA,TRBJ2-1,17,TRBV9,TRBD2
TGCGCCAGCAGCGCCGGGACAGGGCCTCTAAACGAGCAGTACTTC,CASSAGTGPLNEQYF,once,TRBJ2-7,15,TRBV5-1,TRBD1
TGTGCCAGCAGTGGAGGACAGGGGTCCTACAATGAGCAGTTCTTC,CASSGGQGSYNEQFF,NA,TRBJ2-1,15,TRBV6-1,TRBD1
TGTGCCAGCAGTTACACGGGACAGAATCAGCCCCAGCATTTT,CASSYTGQNQPQHF,NA,TRBJ1-5,14,TRBV6-5,TRBD1